These 30 T cell receptor beta chains were all obtained from the same sample, sequenced in a study of T cell responses to AZD1222 COVID-19 vaccine. The repertoire was sequenced with immunoSEQ multiplex PCR; TCRdb's copy has only in-frame clones and lacks some. This table holds 95,000 to 130,000 clones, just under 95% found once. The material was peripheral blood, obtained on day 0 of AZD1222 vaccination. These TCRs come from an adult in good health.

This clone was found a few times. The chain is built from TRBV9 and TRBJ2-2, with TRBD2 identical over 12 bases. The germline gives CDR1 SGDLS, CDR2 YYNGEE. This CDR3 comprises 18 residues. After removal of 2 bases from V and 3 bases from J, the junction contained 8 bases not matched to a gene. The CDR3 loop is CASSVLTSGSWYTGELFF. CDR3 nucleotide sequence: TGTGCCAGCAGCGTTTTGACTAGCGGGAGTTGGTACACCGGGGAGCTGTTTTTT.

The chain employs TRBV7-9 and TRBJ2-1; 10 nucleotides agree with TRBD1. Trimming removed 5 bases from V and 2 bases from J; junction bases left unmatched: 6. The CDR3 covers 16 residues. Per the germline V gene, CDR1 is SEHNR and CDR2 is FQNEAQ (reference sequence). The CDR3 coding sequence is TGTGCCAGCAGCCCCCTGGACAGGGGGACCTACAATGAGCAGTTCTTC. Protein sequence: CASSPLDRGTYNEQFF.

The chain combines TRBV7-9 with TRBJ1-2, with D maybe TRBD1 (5 bases). CDR1 is SEHNR and CDR2 is FQNEAQ in the germline V gene (reference sequence). Trimming pared 1 base from V and 4 bases from J, leaving 10 bases between. The CDR3 totals 14 residues. This CDR3 is CASSLEGRIYGYTF. CDR3 DNA: TGTGCCAGCAGCTTAGAGGGACGAATCTATGGCTACACCTTC.

The V call is TRBV14, the J call TRBJ1-1; D may be TRBD1 (5 bases). Germline loops: CDR1 SGHDN, CDR2 FVKESK. The CDR3 is 12 residues long. Trimming cost V 4 bases and J 4 bases, with 7 bases left between them. The CDR3 nucleotides read TGTGCCAGCAGCCTGGGGGTCACTGAAGCTTTCTTT. The encoded protein is CASSLGVTEAFF.

V is TRBV12-5 and J is TRBJ2-5; D gene unclear. Trimming removed 5 bases at V and 5 bases at J, with 12 bases between. CDR1 is LGHNT and CDR2 is FRNRAP in the germline V gene. CDR3 size: 13 residues. CDR3 coding DNA: TGTGCTAGTGGTCCCGCCTGGCGGGAGACCCAGTACTTC. Translating it yields CASGPAWRETQYF.

This clone was counted once. The rearrangement links TRBV28 to TRBJ1-5, with no clear D. The CDR3 consists of 15 residues. CDR1 is MDHEN, CDR2 SYDVKM, per germline. V lost 6 bases to trimming and J lost 1 base, with 13 bases between them. CDR3 DNA: TGTGCCAGCAGAACCCCGGACGGAAGCAATCAGCCCCAGCATTTT. Protein product: CASRTPDGSNQPQHF.

V is TRBV11-2 and J is TRBJ1-2, with a weak D call TRBD1 (5 bases). Germline CDR1 is SGHAT and CDR2 is FQNNGV. This CDR3 comprises 15 residues. V was pared by 5 bases and J by 7 bases, with 20 bases between. The CDR3 DNA is TGTGCCAGCAGCAACATTAATAAGGGGCTTAGTGGCTACACCTTC. This encodes CASSNINKGLSGYTF. The full variable domain, with the rest looked up from reference TRBV11-2 and TRBJ1-2, is EAGVAQSPRYKIIEKRQSVAFWCNPISGHATLYWYQQILGQGPKLLIQFQNNGVVDDSQLPKDRFSAERLKGVDSTLKIQPAKLEDSAVYLCASSNINKGLSGYTFGSGTRLTVV.

The chain recombines TRBV28 with TRBJ1-1, with D possibly TRBD1 on 5 matching bases. Germline V lookup: CDR1 MDHEN, CDR2 SYDVKM. The CDR3 is made up of 16 amino acids. V was pared by 8 bases and J by 1 base, with 20 bases between. CDR3 sequence: CASSAGSILSNTEAFF. The DNA for the CDR3 is TGTGCCAGCTCTGCAGGGAGCATTCTTTCGAACACTGAAGCTTTCTTT.

The chain carries TRBV5-5 and TRBJ2-7, with 9 bases fitting TRBD1. Germline CDR1 SGHKS, CDR2 YYEKEE (reference sequence). V shed 4 bases and J 3 bases; nucleotides not matched to a gene: 5. The CDR3 totals 14 residues. CDR3 sequence reads: CASSPLTGGYEQYF. The DNA for the CDR3 is TGTGCCAGCAGCCCGTTGACAGGGGGCTACGAGCAGTACTTC.

The chain combines TRBV5-4 with TRBJ1-1; possibly TRBD1 for D (5 bases). Germline CDR1 SGHNT, CDR2 YYREEE (reference sequence). The CDR3 is made up of 11 amino acids. V lost 10 bases and J lost 8, with 15 bases in between. The CDR3 sequence is CAGLVGGEAFF. Written as DNA, the CDR3 is TGTGCCGGCCTAGTGGGGGGGGAAGCTTTCTTT. Supplemented by reference TRBV5-4 and TRBJ1-1, the full variable domain reads ETGVTQSPTHLIKTRGQQVTLRCSSQSGHNTVSWYQQALGQGPQFIFQYYREEENGRGNFPPRFSGLQFPNYSSELNVNALELDDSALYLCAGLVGGEAFFGQGTRLTVV.

This CDR3 reads CASRLGQGTNTEAFF. Written as DNA, the CDR3 is TGTGCCAGTAGACTAGGACAGGGAACGAACACTGAAGCTTTCTTT. The chain is built from TRBV19 and TRBJ1-1; TRBD1 matches at 8 bases. Germline V CDR1 and CDR2: LNHDA, SQIVND (reference sequence). Trimming removed 6 bases from V and 1 base from J; junction bases left unmatched: 7. The CDR3 runs 15 residues.

The CDR3 bases are TGTGCCAGTAGTGCCCTGTATAGCGGGAGTGGTTACGAGCAGTACTTC. As protein: CASSALYSGSGYEQYF. The chain couples TRBV19 to TRBJ2-7; 9 bases align to TRBD2. V shed 5 bases, J shed 4 bases, and the junction held 12 bases outside the gene matches. The CDR3 is made up of 16 amino acids. Germline V gives CDR1 LNHDA, CDR2 SQIVND (reference sequence).

The J gene is TRBJ2-5, the V gene TRBV11-1; 8 bases fit TRBD1. V trimming: 4 bases; J trimming: 5 bases; junction bases outside the gene matches: 12. The CDR3 contains 16 residues. Per germline, CDR1 SGHAT and CDR2 FQDESV (reference sequence). The CDR3 spells CASSSPGQGVVETQYF. CDR3 DNA sequence: TGTGCCAGCAGCTCACCCGGACAGGGAGTGGTGGAGACCCAGTACTTC.

V is TRBV7-9 and J is TRBJ1-5; 7 bases fit TRBD1. The CDR3 length is 14 residues. Germline loops: CDR1 SEHNR, CDR2 FQNEAQ (reference sequence). J gave up 4 bases and V 5 bases, and 5 bases lay outside the gene matches. This chain's CDR3 is CASSPTGRNQPQHF. CDR3 nucleotides: TGTGCCAGCAGCCCGACAGGGAGAAATCAGCCCCAGCATTTT.

The rearrangement links TRBV13 to TRBJ1-1; no definite D call. This CDR3 spans 12 amino acids. From germline, CDR1 is PRHDT and CDR2 FYEKMQ (reference sequence). Trimming removed 8 bases at V and 8 bases at J, with 15 bases between. The CDR3: CASGPPLREAFF. The CDR3 bases are TGTGCCAGCGGTCCCCCCCTCAGGGAAGCTTTCTTT.

The J gene is TRBJ2-7, the V gene TRBV27; 8 bases align to TRBD1. The CDR3 is 13 residues long. Germline V gives CDR1 MNHEY, CDR2 SMNVEV (reference sequence). The V and J ends lost 8 bases and 7 bases, in that order; junction bases with no gene match: 10. In DNA, the CDR3 is TGTGCCAGCGGCGGACAGGGTGGACTGGAGCAGTACTTC. Translated, it gives CASGGQGGLEQYF.

The chain recombines TRBV23-1 with TRBJ2-7; 10 positions match TRBD1. TRBV23-1 is classed as an ORF, of uncertain function. The CDR3 length is 16 residues. V was clipped by 2 bases and J by 3 bases; unmatched bases: 7. CDR3 amino acids: CASSQAGQGRNYEQYF. For the CDR3, the DNA is TGCGCCAGCAGTCAAGCGGGACAGGGGAGGAACTACGAGCAGTACTTC.

The chain employs TRBV5-1 and TRBJ2-3, with TRBD1 identical over 10 bases. CDR3 size: 16 residues. CDR1 and CDR2 (germline): SGHRS, YFSETQ. The J segment lost 5 bases and the V segment lost 5 bases, leaving 11 bases of the junction unmatched. The chain's CDR3 is CASRPTTGGVVDTQYF. The CDR3 bases are TGCGCCAGCAGGCCTACGACAGGGGGCGTGGTAGATACGCAGTATTTT.

The chain is built from TRBV5-1 and TRBJ1-5, with 11 bases that match TRBD1. CDR1 and CDR2 (germline): SGHRS, YFSETQ. V lost 0 bases to trimming and J lost 4 bases; unmatched junction nucleotides: 6. This CDR3 has 17 amino acids. The CDR3 DNA sequence: TGCGCCAGCAGCTTGGGGACAGGGGGCGTTTTTAATCAGCCCCAGCATTTT. Amino acid sequence: CASSLGTGGVFNQPQHF.

This clone was detected once. V usage is TRBV28 and J usage is TRBJ1-2; D is undetermined. The V gene lost 2 bases and the J gene lost 3 bases, with 13 bases spanning the gap. Germline V lookup: CDR1 MDHEN, CDR2 SYDVKM. The CDR3 has 15 residues. Written as DNA, the CDR3 is TGTGCCAGCAGTTTAGAGGTGCAGTGGTACTATGGCTACACCTTC. Protein sequence: CASSLEVQWYYGYTF.

The chain couples TRBV2 to TRBJ2-7; possible D gene TRBD2, 5 bases. Germline assignment: CDR1 SNHLY and CDR2 FYNNEI. V was trimmed by 7 bases and J by 5 bases, leaving 18 bases between them. This CDR3 is built from 14 residues. CDR3 protein: CASIEGPPWHEQYF. The CDR3 coding sequence is TGTGCCAGCATCGAGGGCCCCCCTTGGCACGAGCAGTACTTC.

V usage is TRBV12-3 or TRBV12-4 and J usage is TRBJ1-2; 7 bases are a match to TRBD1. This CDR3 spans 13 amino acids. The ends lost 7 bases at V and 7 bases at J; junction bases unmatched: 9. As DNA, the CDR3 is TGTGCCAGCACCAGGGACAGATTAAGTGGCTACACCTTC. Residues: CASTRDRLSGYTF.

The chain combines TRBV18 with TRBJ2-1; 10 bases are shared with TRBD2. This CDR3 has 16 residues. Germline V gives CDR1 KGHSH, CDR2 LQKENI. Trimming at V came to 4 bases and at J to 2 bases, leaving 5 bases not matched to a gene. The CDR3 loop reads CASSLAGGRAYNEQFF. The DNA of the CDR3 is TGTGCCAGCTCACTAGCGGGAGGAAGGGCCTACAATGAGCAGTTCTTC. Variable domain in full (rest from reference TRBV18 and TRBJ2-1): NAGVMQNPRHLVRRRGQEARLRCSPMKGHSHVYWYRQLPEEGLKFMVYLQKENIIDESGMPKERFSAEFPKEGPSILRIQQVVRGDSAAYFCASSLAGGRAYNEQFFGPGTRLTVL.

This clone was counted a single time. The chain employs TRBV28 and TRBJ2-3; 7 positions match TRBD2. CDR1 and CDR2 from the germline V gene are MDHEN and SYDVKM. V lost 6 bases and J lost 9; bases outside the gene matches: 15. This CDR3 has 15 amino acids. DNA of the CDR3: TGTGCCAGCAGCCCCTGGACTAGAACCTCGAGGACGCAGTATTTT. Translating it yields CASSPWTRTSRTQYF. Looking up the rest from reference TRBV28 and TRBJ2-3 gives the full variable domain: DVKVTQSSRYLVKRTGEKVFLECVQDMDHENMFWYRQDPGLGLRLIYFSYDVKMKEKGDIPEGYSVSREKKERFSLILESASTNQTSMYLCASSPWTRTSRTQYFGPGTRLTVL.

The sample holds a few counts of this clone. The CDR3 reads CASSQQGHAQPQHF. In nucleotides, the CDR3 is TGCGCCAGCAGTCAACAGGGGCACGCGCAGCCCCAGCATTTT. The chain carries TRBV23-1 and TRBJ1-5; TRBD1 is a possible D gene (6 bases). TRBV23-1 is recorded as an ORF, its role being uncertain. Trimming pared 2 bases from V and 7 bases from J, leaving 12 bases between. CDR3 length equals 14 residues.

This clone was counted a few times. The chain is built from TRBV27 and TRBJ2-1; TRBD2 agrees at 9 bases. V trimming: 3 bases; J trimming: 0 bases; junction bases outside the gene matches: 3. In germline, CDR1 is MNHEY, CDR2 SMNVEV (reference sequence). The CDR3 totals 16 residues. CDR3 DNA: TGTGCCAGCAGTTTGATTAGCGGGAGCTCCTACAATGAGCAGTTCTTC. Its translation: CASSLISGSSYNEQFF.

This clone was found a few times. The chain joins TRBV30 to TRBJ1-3; TRBD1 might be the D (6 bases). The CDR3 totals 16 residues. Germline V gene sequence: CDR1 GTSNPN, CDR2 SVGIG (reference sequence). V was shortened by 3 bases and J by 6 bases, with 21 bases between the two germline ends. CDR3 in amino acids: CAWSPSQGKNTNTIYF. The CDR3 DNA sequence: TGTGCCTGGAGCCCCTCGCAGGGGAAAAATACAAACACCATATATTTT.

The chain recombines TRBV6-4 with TRBJ2-1; TRBD2 agrees at 11 bases. V was clipped by 6 bases and J by 2 bases; unmatched bases: 3. Per germline, CDR1 MRHNA and CDR2 SNTAGT. This CDR3 comprises 15 residues. The CDR3 DNA is TGTGCCAGCAGGGATAGCGGGAGGGCCTACAATGAGCAGTTCTTC. Residues: CASRDSGRAYNEQFF.

The chain recombines TRBV27 with TRBJ1-1, with 9 bases that match TRBD1. V lost 6 bases to trimming and J lost 2 bases; unmatched junction nucleotides: 7. Germline V gene sequence: CDR1 MNHEY, CDR2 SMNVEV (reference sequence). This CDR3 spans 15 amino acids. DNA of the CDR3: TGTGCCAGCAGGGGGGACAGGGCAAAAAACACTGAAGCTTTCTTT. This codes for CASRGDRAKNTEAFF.

The CDR3 loop is CASSGDGGAYQPQHF. The CDR3 nucleotides are TGTGCCAGCAGTGGGGACGGGGGGGCATACCAGCCCCAGCATTTT. The chain links TRBV27 to TRBJ1-5, with D perhaps matching TRBD1 (6 bases). The CDR3 has 15 amino acids. The germline gives CDR1 MNHEY, CDR2 SMNVEV (reference sequence). The germline V and J ends were trimmed by 5 bases and 7 bases, with 18 bases remaining between them.